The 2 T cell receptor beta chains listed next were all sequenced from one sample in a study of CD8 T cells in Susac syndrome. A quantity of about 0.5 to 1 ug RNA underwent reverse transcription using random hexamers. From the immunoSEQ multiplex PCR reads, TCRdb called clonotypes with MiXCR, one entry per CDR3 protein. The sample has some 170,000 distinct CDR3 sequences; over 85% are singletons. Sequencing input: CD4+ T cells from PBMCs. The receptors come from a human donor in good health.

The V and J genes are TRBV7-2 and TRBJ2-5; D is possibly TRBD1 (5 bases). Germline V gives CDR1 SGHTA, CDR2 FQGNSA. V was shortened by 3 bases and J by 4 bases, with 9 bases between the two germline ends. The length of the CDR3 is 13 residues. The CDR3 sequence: CASSFRGTETQYF. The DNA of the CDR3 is TGTGCCAGCAGCTTTAGGGGTACAGAGACCCAGTACTTC.

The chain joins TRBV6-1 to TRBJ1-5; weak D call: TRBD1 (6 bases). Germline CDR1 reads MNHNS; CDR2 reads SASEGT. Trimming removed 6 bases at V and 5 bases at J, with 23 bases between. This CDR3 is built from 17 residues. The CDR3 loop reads CASRPPGGTGSDQPQHF. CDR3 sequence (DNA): TGTGCCAGCAGACCCCCTGGCGGCACAGGGTCCGATCAGCCCCAGCATTTT.